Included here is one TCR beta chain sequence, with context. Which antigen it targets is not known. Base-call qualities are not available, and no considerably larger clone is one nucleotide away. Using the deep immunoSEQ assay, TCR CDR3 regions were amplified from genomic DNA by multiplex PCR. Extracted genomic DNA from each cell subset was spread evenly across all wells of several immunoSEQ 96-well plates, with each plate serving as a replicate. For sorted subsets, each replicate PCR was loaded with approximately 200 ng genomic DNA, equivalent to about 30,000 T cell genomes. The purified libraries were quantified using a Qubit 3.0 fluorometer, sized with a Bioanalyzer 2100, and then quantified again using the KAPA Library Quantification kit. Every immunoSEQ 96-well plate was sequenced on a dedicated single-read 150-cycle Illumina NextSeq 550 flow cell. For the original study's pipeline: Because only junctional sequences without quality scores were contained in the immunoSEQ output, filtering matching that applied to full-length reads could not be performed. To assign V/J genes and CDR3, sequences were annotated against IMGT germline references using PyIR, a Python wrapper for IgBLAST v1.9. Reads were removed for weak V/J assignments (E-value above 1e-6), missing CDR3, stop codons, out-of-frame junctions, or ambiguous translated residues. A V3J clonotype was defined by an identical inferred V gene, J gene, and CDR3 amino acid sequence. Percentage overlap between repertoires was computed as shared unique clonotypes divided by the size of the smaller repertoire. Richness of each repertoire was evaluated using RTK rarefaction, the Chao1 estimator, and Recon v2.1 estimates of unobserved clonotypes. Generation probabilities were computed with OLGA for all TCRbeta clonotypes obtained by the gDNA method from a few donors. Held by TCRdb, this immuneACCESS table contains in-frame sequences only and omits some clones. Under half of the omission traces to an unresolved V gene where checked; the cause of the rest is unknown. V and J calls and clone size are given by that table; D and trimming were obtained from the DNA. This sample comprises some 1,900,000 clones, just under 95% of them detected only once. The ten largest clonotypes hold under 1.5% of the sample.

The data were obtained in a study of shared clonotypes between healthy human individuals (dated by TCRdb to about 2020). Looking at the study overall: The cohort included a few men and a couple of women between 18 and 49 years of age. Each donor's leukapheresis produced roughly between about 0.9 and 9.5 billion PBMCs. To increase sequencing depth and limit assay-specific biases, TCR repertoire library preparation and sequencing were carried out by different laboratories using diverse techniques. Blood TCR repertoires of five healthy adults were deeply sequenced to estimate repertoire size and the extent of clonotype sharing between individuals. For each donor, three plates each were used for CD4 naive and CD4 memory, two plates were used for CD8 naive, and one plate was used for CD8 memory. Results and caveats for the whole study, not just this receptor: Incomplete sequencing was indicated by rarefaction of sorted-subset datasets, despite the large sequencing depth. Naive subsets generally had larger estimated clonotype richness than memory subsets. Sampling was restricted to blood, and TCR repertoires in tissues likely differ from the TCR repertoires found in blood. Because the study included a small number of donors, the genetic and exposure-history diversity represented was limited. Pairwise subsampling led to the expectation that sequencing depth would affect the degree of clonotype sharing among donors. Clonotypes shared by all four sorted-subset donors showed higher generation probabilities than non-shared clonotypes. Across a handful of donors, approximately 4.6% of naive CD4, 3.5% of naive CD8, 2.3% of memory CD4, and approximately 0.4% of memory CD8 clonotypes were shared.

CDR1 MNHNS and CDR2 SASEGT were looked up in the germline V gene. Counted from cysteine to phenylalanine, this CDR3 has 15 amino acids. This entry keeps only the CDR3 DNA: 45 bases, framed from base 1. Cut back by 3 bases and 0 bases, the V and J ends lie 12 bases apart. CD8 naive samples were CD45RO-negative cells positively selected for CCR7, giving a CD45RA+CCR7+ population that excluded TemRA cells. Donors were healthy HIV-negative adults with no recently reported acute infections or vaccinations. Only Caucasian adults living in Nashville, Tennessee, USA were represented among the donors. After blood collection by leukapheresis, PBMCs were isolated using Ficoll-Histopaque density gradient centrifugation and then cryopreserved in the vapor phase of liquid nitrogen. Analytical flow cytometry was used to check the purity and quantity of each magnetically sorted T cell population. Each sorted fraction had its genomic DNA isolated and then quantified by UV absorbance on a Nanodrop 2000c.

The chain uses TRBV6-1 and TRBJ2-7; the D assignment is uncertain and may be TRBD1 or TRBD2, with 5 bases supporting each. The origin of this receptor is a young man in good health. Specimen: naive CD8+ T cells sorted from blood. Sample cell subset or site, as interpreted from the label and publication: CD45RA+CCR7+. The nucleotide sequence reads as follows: TGTGCCAGCAGTGATTTGGGGGACCTCTCCTACGAGCAGTACTTC. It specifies CASSDLGDLSYEQYF.